This TCR beta chain was found in a study of CD8+ T cells in alopecia areata (dated by TCRdb to between 2017 and 2018). Looking at the study overall: Treated patients were enrolled in an open-label pilot trial of oral tofacitinib, 5 to 10 mg twice daily, for moderate-to-severe alopecia areata. For the treated patients, the SALT score, which quantifies what percentage of scalp surface area is affected, served as the measure of disease severity. Scalp clonality was compared among normal scalp (n=4), patchy alopecia areata scalp (n=8), and alopecia totalis/universalis scalp (n=8). RNA came from the PAXgene miRNA kit for fixed scalp, the miRNeasy kit for PBMCs, and the RNeasy kit for mouse skin. immunoSEQ multiplex PCR using 35 Vbeta forward primers and 13 Jbeta reverse primers was used to amplify TCRbeta CDR3 regions. Tofacitinib-treated patients had biopsies at baseline and at 4 and 24 weeks of treatment, with a later scalp biopsy in several patients. Tofacitinib was administered for 6 to 18 months, and 6 months of follow-up off drug were then conducted to assess delayed response and recurrence. On the human side, TCRbeta sequencing was run on scalp tissue and on sorted CD4+ and CD8+ peripheral blood T cells from healthy controls and from alopecia areata patients with either patchy or totalis/universalis disease. To study T cell clonal expansion in alopecia areata, the researchers applied high-throughput TCRbeta sequencing to both the C3H/HeJ mouse model and human patients.

The intended sense of this specimen's time point label: 20 to 30 weeks on oral tofacitinib. This specimen's treatment or condition label, interpreted: oral pan-JAK inhibitor, 5-10 mg twice daily. Peripheral blood and lesional scalp punch biopsies were obtained from patients with alopecia areata. After PBMCs were isolated by density centrifugation and stained for CD3, CD4 and CD8, a FACSAria was used to sort CD4+ and CD8+ T cells. General findings and caveats noted by the study authors: Compared with normal scalp, lesional scalp, particularly in alopecia totalis/universalis, had higher clonality and more expanded CD8+ clones, which suggests antigenic drive. Scalp clonality and the number of expanded CD8+ clones among the top 100 scalp clones were significantly decreased by tofacitinib. Resident alphabeta T cells in normal human skin are also sequenced, complicating scalp TCR repertoire analysis, unlike mouse skin dominated by gammadelta T cells. Because the treated cohort was small and had only one nonresponder, larger studies are needed to examine links between baseline CD8+ expansion and response. Shared TCR sequences between patients were less evident than in mice, which may be partly attributable to HLA diversity in the patient population. During tofacitinib treatment, many expanded lesional clones stuck around in both scalp and blood, and this persistence may partly explain why relapse happens after treatment is stopped.

Reading the germline V gene gives CDR1 MGHRA and CDR2 YSYEKL. Unmatched junction bases come to 7, with V trimmed by 0 bases and J by 4 bases. From cysteine to phenylalanine, the CDR3 is 16 amino acids long. Only the CDR3 region is kept as DNA, spanning 48 bases read in frame from base 1. For this clone: It has no known antigen specificity. No per-base quality is available; no much larger clone lies one base away.

Libraries were constructed by the immunoSEQ multiplex PCR assay. RNA was extracted from all samples and reverse transcribed into cDNA, which served as template for TCR sequencing. First-strand cDNA was synthesized using SuperScript III with a 2:1 mix of oligo-dT and random hexamers. A synthetic immune receptor repertoire was used to measure amplification bias, and any remaining bias was corrected computationally. Per the source publication's procedure: After raw reads were preprocessed to remove errors, the CDR3 was defined following IMGT conventions as running from the conserved cysteine to phenylalanine. Clonality was computed by normalizing Shannon entropy by log2 of the number of productive unique TCRs and subtracting the result from 1. CD4 or CD8 identity of scalp clones was inferred by cross-referencing scalp TCRbeta sequences with sorted blood CD4 and CD8 repertoires. Here the immuneACCESS table is served through TCRdb, limited to in-frame sequences with V and J called. Missing clones are a known gap in these copies; in checked studies unresolved V genes cover under half, and the rest lacks a known reason. That table supplies the V and J calls and clone size; D and trimming were determined from the DNA. For this sample there are approximately 110,000 clones; under 60% appear just once. Of the sample, 9% to 15% is held by the ten largest clones.

The receptor comes from a human donor with alopecia areata. Source: CD8+ T cells sorted from blood, taken at week 24, from a patient treated with tofacitinib. This chain is built from TRBV4-1 and TRBJ1-2; the junction holds 8 bases that match TRBD1. In nucleotides, the sequence is TGCGCCAGCAGCCAAGACCAGGGGGCCGGTGGCTATGGCTACACCTTC. It is translated as CASSQDQGAGGYGYTF.